This entry lists 17 T cell receptor beta chains sequenced from one sample in a study of blood T cell repertoires in COVID-19. The method was immunoSEQ multiplex PCR; TCRdb's version includes in-frame clones alone and lacks a portion of them. The sample lists 250,000 or so clones, roughly nine tenths occurring once. The specimen sequenced was peripheral blood. These receptors came from a woman between 40 and 50 years old who had recovered from COVID-19.

This rearrangement joins TRBV6-1 to TRBJ2-5; maybe TRBD2 (5 bases). The CDR3 spans 13 residues. Trimming cost V 2 bases and J 4 bases, with 8 bases left between them. The germline V gene has CDR1 MNHNS and CDR2 SASEGT. The CDR3 loop is CASSENRGETQYF. The CDR3 DNA is TGTGCCAGCAGTGAAAACCGGGGAGAGACCCAGTACTTC.

CDR3 bases: TGTGCCAGCAATCATGATGAGAAAGAGACCCAGTACTTC. Protein sequence: CASNHDEKETQYF. The V gene is TRBV2, the J gene TRBJ2-5; D is undetermined. The V and J ends lost 7 bases and 3 bases respectively, with 12 bases between them. Germline CDR1 SNHLY, CDR2 FYNNEI. The CDR3 is 13 amino acids.

The chain couples TRBV5-4 to TRBJ2-5, with TRBD1 matching 10 bases. The germline CDR1 and CDR2 sequences are SGHNT and YYREEE (reference sequence). Trimming removed 3 bases from V and 3 bases from J; junction bases left unmatched: 2. The CDR3 spans 14 residues. CDR3 sequence reads: CASSSGTGEETQYF. CDR3 sequence (DNA): TGTGCCAGCAGCTCGGGGACAGGGGAAGAGACCCAGTACTTC.

This chain uses TRBV28 with TRBJ2-7; no clear D gene. Germline CDR1 MDHEN, CDR2 SYDVKM. The CDR3 loop spans 12 amino acids. The V and J ends lost 4 bases and 3 bases respectively, with 7 bases between them. This CDR3 reads CASSSRFYEQYF. CDR3 nucleotides: TGTGCCAGCAGTTCCAGATTCTACGAGCAGTACTTC.

V is TRBV9 and J is TRBJ1-4; possibly TRBD1 for D (5 bases). This CDR3 has 17 amino acids. The V end lost 1 base, the J end lost 5 bases, and 18 bases lay between the germline ends. Germline CDR1 and CDR2: SGDLS and YYNGEE. CDR3 in DNA: TGTGCCAGCAGCGTATTACCAACAGGAAGGGAAAATGAAAAACTGTTTTTT. Residues: CASSVLPTGRENEKLFF.

The chain has TRBV3-1 (or the pseudogene TRBV3-2) and TRBJ2-3, with D perhaps TRBD2 (6 bases). This CDR3 contains 18 residues. Germline lookup yields CDR1 LGHDT and CDR2 YNNKEL (reference sequence). V was trimmed by 2 bases and J by 2 bases, leaving 20 bases between them. CDR3 sequence: CASSQRAGSAGPTDTQYF. Here the CDR3 DNA reads TGTGCCAGCAGCCAACGGGCCGGGTCAGCGGGCCCCACAGATACGCAGTATTTT.

A few counts support this clone. This sequence joins TRBV28 and TRBJ2-7; 9 bases agree with TRBD1. CDR1 and CDR2 (germline): MDHEN, SYDVKM. Trimming at V came to 2 bases and at J to 4 bases, leaving 6 bases not matched to a gene. This CDR3 region has 15 residues. The CDR3 protein is CASSLPGTGSYEQYF. In DNA form, the CDR3 reads TGTGCCAGCAGTTTACCCGGGACAGGGAGTTACGAGCAGTACTTC.

The chain is built from TRBV7-7 and TRBJ2-1; 8 nucleotides agree with TRBD2. The CDR3 loop spans 16 amino acids. Germline CDR1 SSHAT, CDR2 FNYEAQ (reference sequence). V lost 5 bases to trimming and J lost 7 bases; unmatched junction nucleotides: 13. In DNA form, the CDR3 reads TGTGCCAGCAGCGCCCGCCTGGCGGGGGGCTTGAATGAGCAGTTCTTC. Residues: CASSARLAGGLNEQFF.

The chain has TRBV6-1 and TRBJ2-5; 7 nucleotides align to TRBD1. The germline gives CDR1 MNHNS, CDR2 SASEGT. There are 16 residues in the CDR3. Trimming cost V 4 bases and J 3 bases; bases outside gene matches: 11. The CDR3 nucleotides read TGTGCCAGCAGTGTAAGACAGGGCTCGTCGGAAGAGACCCAGTACTTC. It codes for CASSVRQGSSEETQYF.

The sample holds a few counts of this clone. The V call is TRBV6-2 or TRBV6-3, the J call TRBJ2-3, with TRBD2 matching 7 bases. Germline-derived CDR1 and CDR2 are MNHEY and SVGEGT. This CDR3 comprises 11 residues. V shed 4 bases, J shed 9 bases, and the junction held 1 base outside the gene matches. The CDR3 here is CASSWGGTQYF. The CDR3 coding sequence is TGTGCCAGCAGTTGGGGAGGGACGCAGTATTTT.

The sample holds one count of this clone. The chain employs TRBV28 and TRBJ2-1; D is undetermined. Trimming cost V 3 bases and J 8 bases, with 17 bases left between them. Looked up from germline, CDR1 is MDHEN and CDR2 is SYDVKM. CDR3 length: 15 amino acids. The DNA of the CDR3 is TGTGCCAGCAGTTTGCCGAGAGAGGTGGCCGATGAGCAGTTCTTC. It encodes CASSLPREVADEQFF.

This chain connects TRBV9 to TRBJ1-2, with TRBD1 matching 10 bases. Germline values: CDR1 SGDLS, CDR2 YYNGEE. The CDR3 is 14 amino acids. With 5 bases clipped from V and 6 bases from J, the junction kept 7 bases outside the gene matches. CDR3 nucleotides: TGTGCCAGCAGTGGTACCGGGACAGGGGATGGCTACACCTTC. It specifies CASSGTGTGDGYTF.

This chain joins TRBV6-2 or TRBV6-3 and TRBJ1-2, with TRBD1 matching 7 bases. The V and J ends lost 5 bases and 2 bases, in that order; junction bases with no gene match: 8. Germline loops: CDR1 MNHEY, CDR2 SVGEGT. This CDR3 has 15 residues. This CDR3 is CASSTLKQGNYGYTF. CDR3 in DNA: TGTGCCAGCAGTACGCTAAAACAGGGGAACTATGGCTACACCTTC.

V usage is TRBV5-4 and J usage is TRBJ1-1; 8 nucleotides agree with TRBD1. The CDR3 extends over 15 amino acids. CDR1 is SGHNT, CDR2 YYREEE, per germline (reference sequence). The V segment lost 6 bases and the J segment 6 bases; nucleotides outside the gene matches: 13. The CDR3 nucleotides are TGTGCCAGCACACAACAGAAAGGACAGGGCTCTGAAGCTTTCTTT. Translation gives CASTQQKGQGSEAFF.

The chain couples TRBV18 to TRBJ2-1, with 16 bases fitting TRBD2. The CDR3 sequence is 15 residues long. V was clipped by 3 bases and J by 8 bases; unmatched bases: 1. CDR1 and CDR2 from the germline V gene are KGHSH and LQKENI. The CDR3 loop is CASSPGLAGGYEQFF. In nucleotides, the CDR3 is TGTGCCAGCTCACCGGGACTAGCGGGGGGGTATGAGCAGTTCTTC.

The gene calls are TRBV7-2 and TRBJ2-1; TRBD1 aligns across 7 bases. Trimming removed 1 base from V and 8 bases from J; junction bases left unmatched: 5. The CDR3 is 14 amino acids. Germline loops: CDR1 SGHTA, CDR2 FQGNSA. The CDR3 spells CASSLVPGGHEQFF. Here the CDR3 DNA reads TGTGCCAGCAGCTTAGTGCCAGGGGGTCATGAGCAGTTCTTC.

This clone was detected once. The J gene is TRBJ1-1, the V gene TRBV12-3 or TRBV12-4; D unresolved. CDR3 length equals 13 residues. V was clipped by 5 bases and J by 5 bases, with 12 bases between them. The CDR3 here is CASSPILATEAFF. DNA of the CDR3: TGTGCCAGCAGTCCCATCCTTGCGACTGAAGCTTTCTTT.